Presented here are 26 T cell receptor beta chains from one specimen sequenced in a study of neurological immune-mediated disorders. TCRdb ran MiXCR on the 5' RACE reads and lists one entry per CDR3 protein. The sample holds around 49,000 distinct CDR3 sequences, roughly 13% seen once. Time point: longitudinal time-point 2. Sequencing was performed on PBMCs. These receptors were obtained from a male donor with HTLV-1-associated myelopathy (HAM/TSP).

This clonotype was recorded at least ten times. J is TRBJ2-5 and V is TRBV7-8; D is undetermined. This CDR3 region has 12 residues. Germline assignment: CDR1 SGHVS and CDR2 FQNEAQ. V lost 1 base and J 5 bases, leaving 5 bases between the germline ends. The CDR3 region is CASSLVSETQYF. The CDR3 nucleotides read TGTGCCAGCAGCTTAGTGTCGGAGACCCAGTACTTC.

This clonotype was seen many times. The chain carries TRBV5-1 and TRBJ2-3, with 9 bases lining up with TRBD1. Unmatched junction bases numbered 4, after V lost 7 bases and J lost 1 base. Per the germline V gene, CDR1 is SGHRS and CDR2 is YFSETQ. The CDR3 extends over 14 amino acids. CDR3 protein: CASYRDRGTDTQYF. CDR3 bases: TGCGCCAGCTACCGGGACAGGGGCACAGATACGCAGTATTTT.

This clonotype was found many times. V and J are TRBV7-9 and TRBJ1-3, with D possibly matching TRBD1 (5 bases). The CDR3 is 14 amino acids. Germline V gene sequence: CDR1 SEHNR, CDR2 FQNEAQ (reference sequence). V lost 3 bases to trimming and J lost 1 base, with 7 bases between them. The CDR3 here is CASSLKGSGNTIYF. The DNA of the CDR3 is TGTGCCAGCAGCTTGAAGGGGTCTGGAAACACCATATATTTT.

This clonotype has a count of ten or more. The J gene is TRBJ2-2, the V gene TRBV5-6; D possibly corresponds to TRBD1 (6 bases). The length of the CDR3 is 16 residues. V lost 3 bases and J lost 1, with 13 bases in between. Germline lookup yields CDR1 SGHDT and CDR2 YYEEEE. The CDR3 DNA sequence: TGTGCCAGCAGCTCAACCGGGACAAGGAACACCGGGGAGCTGTTTTTT. Protein product: CASSSTGTRNTGELFF.

The sample holds many counts of this clonotype. The chain combines TRBV7-9 with TRBJ1-5, with a tentative D call TRBD1 (6 bases). The CDR3 has 14 amino acids. The germline V gene has CDR1 SEHNR and CDR2 FQNEAQ (reference sequence). V lost 4 bases and J 6 bases, leaving 13 bases between the germline ends. The CDR3 DNA reads TGTGCCAGCAGCTCCCTCACAGGGATTCAGCCCCAGCATTTT. Encoded protein: CASSSLTGIQPQHF.

Comment on this clonotype: A read error may explain this, as a much larger clone is one base away. The rearrangement links TRBV21-1 to TRBJ1-5. TRBV21-1 is reported as a pseudogene. CDR3 length: 15 amino acids. This CDR3 reads CASSKEWHGNQTQHF. As DNA, the CDR3 is TGTGCCAGCAGCAAAGAGTGGCACGGCAATCAGACCCAGCATTTT.

This clonotype was seen once. Possible read error: a much larger clone is one base away. J is TRBJ1-2 and V is TRBV30; no reliable D call. The germline V gene encodes CDR1 GTSNPN and CDR2 SVGIG (reference sequence). This CDR3 contains 12 residues. The CDR3 DNA reads as TGTGCCTGTCCGGCGGCTGACTATAGCTACACCTTC. Its protein product is CACPAADYSYTF.

This clonotype was seen ten or more times. The chain employs TRBV7-2 and TRBJ1-2; no clear D gene. This CDR3 region has 15 residues. V was pared by 2 bases and J by 5 bases, with 15 bases between. The V gene's germline CDR1 is SGHTA and CDR2 FQGNSA. CDR3 DNA: TGTGCCAGCAGCTTAAACCCAGAGGCCGTTTATGGCTACACCTTC. It is translated as CASSLNPEAVYGYTF. Based on the CDR3 plus reference TRBV7-2 and TRBJ1-2, the full variable domain is GAGVSQSPSNKVTEKGKDVELRCDPISGHTALYWYRQSLGQGLEFLIYFQGNSAPDKSGLPSDRFSAERTGGSVSTLTIQRTQQEDSAVYLCASSLNPEAVYGYTFGSGTRLTVV.

To note about this clonotype: The junction departs from the called germline gene at one end, perhaps through a read error. This rearrangement joins TRBV5-1 to TRBJ2-6; D possibly matches TRBD1 or TRBD2 (5 bases each). CDR1 is SGHRS and CDR2 is YFSETQ in the germline V gene. The CDR3 is 16 residues long. The DNA of the CDR3 is TGCGCCAGCACGGGACGGGGCTTCTCTGGGGTCAACGTCCTGACTTTC. It codes for CASTGRGFSGVNVLTF.

This clonotype has a count of ten or more. The genes are TRBV5-1 and TRBJ1-2, with TRBD1 matching over 8 bases. This CDR3 is built from 15 residues. Germline assignment: CDR1 SGHRS and CDR2 YFSETQ. Trimming removed 0 bases from V and 2 bases from J; junction bases left unmatched: 3. CDR3 amino acids: CASSLGGTGNYGYTF. CDR3 bases: TGCGCCAGCAGCTTGGGAGGGACAGGAAACTATGGCTACACCTTC.

This clonotype was picked up many times. The rearrangement joins TRBV20-1 to TRBJ1-2; 9 bases align to TRBD1. Looked up from germline, CDR1 is DFQATT and CDR2 is SNEGSKA (reference sequence). The CDR3 runs to 12 residues. Trimming cost V 6 bases and J 8 bases; bases outside gene matches: 7. The CDR3 spells CSARDRVGGYTF. The DNA for the CDR3 is TGCAGTGCCAGGGACAGGGTGGGAGGCTACACCTTC.

This clonotype was picked up many times. The V gene is TRBV5-1, the J gene TRBJ2-5; 8 nucleotides line up with TRBD1. Germline CDR1 and CDR2: SGHRS and YFSETQ. V gave up 3 bases and J gave up 4 bases; unmatched junction bases: 5. This CDR3 spans 14 amino acids. CDR3 coding DNA: TGCGCCAGCAGCTATGACAGGGGAGGAGAGACCCAGTACTTC. Its protein product is CASSYDRGGETQYF.

This clonotype came up many times. CDR3 DNA: TGCGCCAGCAGCACGACAGGGGTGTCCTACAATGAGCAGTTCTTC. Its translation: CASSTTGVSYNEQFF. This sequence joins TRBV5-1 and TRBJ2-1; 8 nucleotides match TRBD1. In germline, CDR1 is SGHRS, CDR2 YFSETQ. CDR3 length: 15 residues. After removal of 4 bases from V and 1 base from J, the junction contained 4 bases not matched to a gene.

This clonotype was observed many times. The chain has TRBV2 and TRBJ1-2, with D unclear. There are 11 residues in the CDR3. The V end lost 5 bases, the J end lost 3 bases, and 4 bases lay between the germline ends. Germline V gene data show CDR1 as SNHLY and CDR2 as FYNNEI. CDR3 in amino acids: CASSFYYGYTF. The CDR3 coding sequence is TGTGCCAGCAGTTTTTACTATGGCTACACCTTC.

Turning to this clonotype: A junction end diverges from the germline sequence, so it may reflect a read error. For the CDR3, the DNA is TGTTCCAGCAGCTCCTCCCTATTTGAGACCCAGTACTTC. The encoded protein is CSSSSSLFETQYF. V usage is TRBV5-5 and J usage is TRBJ2-5; D call uncertain. The CDR3 spans 13 residues. Germline CDR1 is SGHKS and CDR2 is YYEKEE (reference sequence).

In this sample, this clonotype turned up many times. The chain employs TRBV5-1 and TRBJ2-5; D unresolved. The germline V gene has CDR1 SGHRS and CDR2 YFSETQ. The length of the CDR3 is 16 residues. V was clipped by 1 base and J by 3 bases, with 16 bases between them. The CDR3 reads CASSLRPSHREETQYF. CDR3 nucleotides: TGCGCCAGCAGCTTGCGCCCGTCCCACCGAGAAGAGACCCAGTACTTC. Full variable domain (outside the CDR3, taken from reference TRBV5-1 and TRBJ2-5): KAGVTQTPRYLIKTRGQQVTLSCSPISGHRSVSWYQQTPGQGLQFLFEYFSETQRNKGNFPGRFSGRQFSNSRSEMNVSTLELGDSALYLCASSLRPSHREETQYFGPGTRLLVL.

This clonotype has a count of ten or more. This sequence joins TRBV12-3 or TRBV12-4 and TRBJ2-5; D possibly uses TRBD1 or TRBD2 (5 bases each). The CDR3 extends over 13 amino acids. V was pared by 4 bases and J by 5 bases, with 11 bases between. CDR3: CASSWDPGETQYF. In DNA, the CDR3 is TGTGCCAGCAGTTGGGACCCCGGGGAGACCCAGTACTTC.

This clonotype was recorded at least ten times. For the CDR3, the DNA is TGTGCCAGCAGTTGGACAGGGGGCCGGATTTTGACTGAAGCTTTCTTT. It yields the protein CASSWTGGRILTEAFF. V is TRBV6-2 or TRBV6-3 and J is TRBJ1-1; TRBD1 matches at 11 bases. The CDR3 totals 16 residues. The trim removed 4 bases at V and 5 bases at J, leaving 9 bases unmatched. CDR1 and CDR2 (germline): MNHEY, SVGEGT.

This clonotype came up many times. The chain uses TRBV3-1 and TRBJ2-1; 11 nucleotides align to TRBD1. The junction had 11 bases not matched to a gene; V was cut back by 4 bases and J by 12 bases. This CDR3 has 15 amino acids. CDR1 is LGHDT and CDR2 is YNNKEL in the germline V gene (reference sequence). The CDR3 is CASSPRTGGAVRQFF. The CDR3 DNA reads TGTGCCAGCAGCCCTCGGACAGGGGGCGCGGTTCGGCAGTTCTTC.

Ten or more counts support this clonotype. The chain's CDR3 is CASSFLRWLAGELAKNIQYF. In nucleotides, the CDR3 is TGTGCCAGCAGTTTTCTTAGGTGGCTAGCGGGGGAACTAGCCAAAAACATTCAGTACTTC. This chain joins TRBV12-3 or TRBV12-4 and TRBJ2-4, with TRBD2 matching 10 bases. The CDR3 covers 20 residues. J lost 0 bases, V lost 3 bases, and 14 bases had no gene match.

There are many counts of this clonotype. The chain has TRBV3-1 and TRBJ2-1; no definite D call. The CDR3 has 13 amino acids. The V gene lost 0 bases and the J gene lost 6 bases, with 6 bases spanning the gap. Germline V gene data show CDR1 as LGHDT and CDR2 as YNNKEL (reference sequence). In DNA, the CDR3 is TGTGCCAGCAGCCAAGATCGACTCAATGAGCAGTTCTTC. Protein product: CASSQDRLNEQFF.

There are many counts of this clonotype. The chain employs TRBV20-1 and TRBJ1-1, with no clear D. Germline V gene data show CDR1 as DFQATT and CDR2 as SNEGSKA (reference sequence). The CDR3 totals 13 residues. Between the trimmed V and J ends, which lost 0 bases and 5 bases, there was a span of 10 bases. In nucleotides, the CDR3 is TGCAGTGCTAGAGATTTCGAGAGGACTGAAGCTTTCTTT. Amino acid sequence: CSARDFERTEAFF.

This clonotype was seen at least ten times. The chain has TRBV5-1 and TRBJ1-6; TRBD1 agrees at 9 bases. V was pared by 3 bases and J by 8 bases, with 6 bases of the junction left unmatched. Germline-derived CDR1 and CDR2 are SGHRS and YFSETQ. The CDR3 is 15 amino acids. The CDR3 region has the DNA TGCGCCAGCAGCTGGGGGGACAGGGCGGATTCACCCCTCCACTTT. This gives the protein CASSWGDRADSPLHF.

This clonotype was seen once. This chain links TRBV20-1 with TRBJ2-3; 8 positions agree with TRBD2. This CDR3 region has 17 residues. The V gene's germline CDR1 is DFQATT and CDR2 SNEGSKA (reference sequence). CDR3 nucleotides: TGCATTGATCCTCGGCGATCGGGGGGGCCGGATGGAGATACGCAGTATTTT. Encoded protein: CIDPRRSGGPDGDTQYF.

This clonotype is labeled medium-sized. This chain links TRBV20-1 with TRBJ2-3; 8 positions agree with TRBD2. Germline V gene sequence: CDR1 DFQATT, CDR2 SNEGSKA (reference sequence). The V and J ends lost 3 bases and 8 bases, in that order; junction bases with no gene match: 4. The length of the CDR3 is 12 residues. For the CDR3, the DNA is TGCAGTGCTAGCGGGGGGGCCGGTACGCAGTATTTT. It specifies CSASGGAGTQYF.

In this sample, this clonotype turned up many times. The gene calls are TRBV10-1 and TRBJ1-6, with D unresolved. In germline, CDR1 is WNHNN, CDR2 SYGVQD (reference sequence). CDR3 length: 13 amino acids. The V gene lost 3 bases and the J gene lost 2 bases, with 2 bases spanning the gap. CDR3 coding DNA: TGCGCCAGCAGTGAAACCTATAATTCACCCCTCCACTTT. This codes for CASSETYNSPLHF.